This T cell receptor (beta chain) was sequenced during a study of blood T cell repertoires in COVID-19. For the study at large: Samples came from the United States, Italy and Spain, spanning acute and convalescent COVID-19. PBMCs, B-cell-depleted T cells, or T cells were the source of the cDNA or gDNA that made up the material.

In the authors' methods: How many nucleated cells were present was estimated from reference gene primer amplification. Assay: immunoSEQ multiplex PCR; the TCRdb copy retains only in-frame clones and omits some. V, J and clone size derive from that table, while D and trimming were established from the DNA sequence. Seen here are roughly 120,000 clones, over 80% observed once, and the top ten hold roughly 2.4%. The CDR3 is made up of 13 amino acids. Germline V lookup: CDR1 MNHEY, CDR2 SVGAGI. Trimming cost V 6 bases and J 10 bases, with 16 bases left between them. The sequence was obtained from a man between 25 and 39 years old with acute or convalescent COVID-19. The sample comprised peripheral blood. The V and J genes are TRBV6-5 and TRBJ1-5, with D maybe TRBD1 (6 bases). The CDR3 bases are TGTGCCAGCAGCCCGGGACAAAGCTCCCCCCAGCATTTT. Its protein product is CASSPGQSSPQHF.